The next 22 T cell receptor beta chains were all read from a single sample in a study of blood T cells in healthy people across ages. The second PCR ran 7 to 11 cycles with a sample-barcoded 5' primer and J-beta primers. TCRdb analysed the 5' RACE reads with MiXCR anew, one entry per CDR3 protein. The table has hundreds of thousands of distinct CDR3 sequences, 20% to 30% seen once; the top ten hold 9.4%. These data are also associated with another study on T cells of mothers and their children.

Sequencing input: blood. Receptor source: a boy between 10 and 17 years old in good health.

This clonotype was seen more than once but under ten times. The chain has TRBV7-2 and TRBJ2-5; tentatively, D is TRBD2 (5 bases). Near its end, the DNA agrees better with TRBJ2-7, so the J call may be wrong. Germline V gene sequence: CDR1 SGHTA, CDR2 FQGNSA. CDR3 length: 18 residues. This CDR3 is CASSFKPPTTRSSYEQYF. The CDR3 DNA is TGTGCCAGCAGCTTCAAACCACCGACAACTAGGAGCTCCTACGAGCAGTACTTC.

This chain connects TRBV12-3 or TRBV12-4 to TRBJ1-1; 8 bases are a match to TRBD1. The CDR3 sequence is 16 residues long. V gave up 8 bases and J gave up 1 base; unmatched junction bases: 12. CDR3 coding DNA: TGTGCCAGCGGAATTTCCCTCGGGACAGGGAACACTGAAGCTTTCTTT. Translation gives CASGISLGTGNTEAFF.

This chain connects TRBV6-1 to TRBJ2-3; 9 nucleotides match TRBD2. The J segment lost 1 base and the V segment lost 2 bases, leaving 4 bases of the junction unmatched. The CDR3 runs to 16 residues. Germline loops: CDR1 MNHNS, CDR2 SASEGT. In DNA, the CDR3 is TGTGCCAGCAGTGAATTCCAGCGGGGGGGCACAGATACGCAGTATTTT. It specifies CASSEFQRGGTDTQYF.

The rearrangement joins TRBV29-1 to TRBJ2-3, with 7 bases fitting TRBD1. The trim removed 3 bases at V and 6 bases at J, leaving 9 bases unmatched. The CDR3 contains 14 residues. From germline, CDR1 is SQVTM and CDR2 ANQGSEA. CDR3 DNA: TGCAGCGTTGAGGAGAAGGGGGCCGTTGATACGCAGTATTTT. This translates into CSVEEKGAVDTQYF.

This rearrangement joins TRBV5-4 to TRBJ2-1, with D unclear. Germline values: CDR1 SGHNT, CDR2 YYREEE (reference sequence). Trimming stripped 4 bases from V and 8 bases from J, with 10 bases between. There are 12 residues in the CDR3. As DNA, the CDR3 is TGTGCCAGCAGCACCGGTTTATATGAGCAGTTCTTC. This encodes CASSTGLYEQFF.

This clonotype has a handful of counts. The chain links TRBV20-1 to TRBJ1-4, with no clear D. Trimming took off 6 bases at V and 5 bases at J, with 16 bases between the two ends. This CDR3 spans 14 amino acids. Germline lookup yields CDR1 DFQATT and CDR2 SNEGSKA (reference sequence). The CDR3 region has the DNA TGCAGTGCGATCCGGGTAGCCATGAATGAAAAACTGTTTTTT. It codes for CSAIRVAMNEKLFF.

V and J are TRBV12-3 or TRBV12-4 and TRBJ2-1, with 13 bases identical to TRBD2. The ends lost 5 bases at V and 5 bases at J; junction bases unmatched: 6. The CDR3 is 16 amino acids. The CDR3 protein is CASSLLAGGRNNEQFF. DNA for the CDR3: TGTGCCAGCAGTCTACTAGCGGGGGGGCGCAACAATGAGCAGTTCTTC.

This chain links TRBV14 with TRBJ2-1, with D perhaps matching TRBD1 (6 bases). Deletions cut 0 bases from V and 5 bases from J, with 23 bases between. The CDR3 is 19 residues long. Per germline, CDR1 SGHDN and CDR2 FVKESK. In DNA, the CDR3 is TGTGCCAGCAGCCAAGATCGGTTTGGCGGAAACAGGGACCACAATGAGCAGTTCTTC. Translation gives CASSQDRFGGNRDHNEQFF.

The chain links TRBV29-1 to TRBJ1-2; a weak D match, TRBD1 (5 bases). The length of the CDR3 is 12 residues. Germline assignment: CDR1 SQVTM and CDR2 ANQGSEA. The V end was cut by 2 bases, the J end by 6 bases, with 10 bases between. CDR3: CSVEKQEDGYTF. The CDR3 nucleotides read TGCAGCGTTGAAAAACAGGAGGATGGCTACACCTTC.

This clonotype was seen a handful of times. CDR3 in amino acids: CASSPRPFSYEQYF. The CDR3 nucleotides are TGTGCCAGCAGCCCCCGACCGTTCTCCTACGAGCAGTACTTC. V and J are TRBV9 and TRBJ2-5; D is unclear. The J call is in doubt because the DNA end fits TRBJ2-7 better. This CDR3 contains 14 residues. Germline V gives CDR1 SGDLS, CDR2 YYNGEE.

The sample holds many counts of this clonotype. CDR3 in DNA: TGCAGTGCTAGAGATTCCGGGGGCACAGATACGCAGTATTTT. Residues: CSARDSGGTDTQYF. This rearrangement joins TRBV20-1 to TRBJ2-3, with D perhaps matching TRBD2 (5 bases). Germline CDR1 reads DFQATT; CDR2 reads SNEGSKA (reference sequence). The length of the CDR3 is 14 residues. With 0 bases removed from V and 1 base from J, the gap between germline ends came to 8 bases.

The CDR3 sequence: CSVKSGSSTDTQYF. The CDR3 DNA reads as TGCAGCGTTAAGTCGGGTTCTAGCACAGATACGCAGTATTTT. J is TRBJ2-3 and V is TRBV29-1; D is undetermined. This CDR3 region has 14 residues. V was trimmed by 5 bases and J by 0 bases, leaving 12 bases between them. The V gene's germline CDR1 is SQVTM and CDR2 ANQGSEA.

The CDR3 loop is CSASRTGTNEKLFF. The CDR3, as DNA: TGCAGTGCTAGTCGGACAGGCACTAATGAAAAACTGTTTTTT. V is TRBV20-1 and J is TRBJ1-4; 7 bases line up with TRBD1. Unmatched junction bases numbered 3, after V lost 3 bases and J lost 2 bases. The CDR3 runs to 14 residues. Per germline, CDR1 DFQATT and CDR2 SNEGSKA (reference sequence).

The gene calls are TRBV12-3 or TRBV12-4 and TRBJ1-1; D is uncertain. CDR3 length: 13 amino acids. Deletions cut 3 bases from V and 1 base from J, with 6 bases between. The CDR3 nucleotides are TGTGCCAGCAGTTTCAATCCGAACACTGAAGCTTTCTTT. The encoded protein is CASSFNPNTEAFF.

Only a few counts were recorded for this clonotype. This chain connects TRBV12-3 or TRBV12-4 to TRBJ2-1; D is uncertain. This CDR3 has 13 residues. V lost 5 bases and J 5 bases, leaving 10 bases between the germline ends. Here the CDR3 reads CASSPALNNEQFF. Written as DNA, the CDR3 is TGTGCCAGCAGTCCAGCACTCAACAATGAGCAGTTCTTC.

The rearrangement uses TRBV7-2 and TRBJ2-3; the match to TRBD2 covers 10 bases. CDR3 length: 16 amino acids. CDR1 and CDR2 from the germline V gene are SGHTA and FQGNSA. The ends lost 5 bases at V and 11 bases at J; junction bases unmatched: 16. The CDR3 here is CASSPTKREGLSGQYF. In DNA form, the CDR3 reads TGTGCCAGCAGCCCTACTAAGCGGGAGGGCCTTAGTGGGCAGTATTTT.

The rearrangement joins TRBV2 to TRBJ2-5; D might be TRBD2 (5 bases). The CDR3 runs 14 residues. V was cut by 7 bases and J by 3 bases, with 15 bases left in between. Germline values: CDR1 SNHLY, CDR2 FYNNEI. CDR3 bases: TGTGCCAGCATCGGACTGAGTTTGAAAGAGACCCAGTACTTC. Translating gives CASIGLSLKETQYF.

V gene TRBV7-9 combines with J gene TRBJ2-1; D might be TRBD1 or TRBD2, each matching 6 bases. The V gene's germline CDR1 is SEHNR and CDR2 FQNEAQ (reference sequence). V was pared by 3 bases and J by 5 bases, with 17 bases between. The CDR3 extends over 16 amino acids. The CDR3 reads CASSFPTGGRHNEQFF. CDR3 sequence (DNA): TGTGCCAGCAGCTTCCCTACCGGGGGCAGGCACAATGAGCAGTTCTTC.

This clonotype has only a few counts. The chain couples TRBV28 to TRBJ2-7; weak D call: TRBD2 (6 bases). Germline lookup yields CDR1 MDHEN and CDR2 SYDVKM. The CDR3 runs to 14 residues. Trimming removed 1 base from V and 2 bases from J, with 9 bases in between. The CDR3 region has the DNA TGTGCCAGCAGTTTATTAGCGGACGCCTACGAGCAGTACTTC. Its protein is CASSLLADAYEQYF.

The rearrangement joins TRBV13 to TRBJ2-7; no reliable D call. V lost 0 bases and J 0 bases, leaving 18 bases between the germline ends. The CDR3 sequence is 18 residues long. Germline V gene data show CDR1 as PRHDT and CDR2 as FYEKMQ (reference sequence). The CDR3 region is CASSLGSFLGRPSYEQYF. CDR3 DNA sequence: TGTGCCAGCAGCTTAGGTAGTTTCCTAGGGCGGCCCTCCTACGAGCAGTACTTC.

The rearrangement links TRBV7-9 to TRBJ1-1; a possible D gene is TRBD1 (6 bases). This CDR3 comprises 15 residues. V shed 3 bases and J shed 4 bases, with 15 bases lying between them. Per the germline V gene, CDR1 is SEHNR and CDR2 is FQNEAQ (reference sequence). The CDR3 DNA follows: TGTGCCAGCAGCTTTTTTACAGGGTCTACCACTGAAGCTTTCTTT. It encodes CASSFFTGSTTEAFF. The variable domain in full, completed from reference TRBV7-9 and TRBJ1-1, reads DTGVSQNPRHKITKRGQNVTFRCDPISEHNRLYWYRQTLGQGPEFLTYFQNEAQLEKSRLLSDRFSAERPKGSFSTLEIQRTEQGDSAMYLCASSFFTGSTTEAFFGQGTRLTVV.

This clonotype was found once. The genes are TRBV20-1 and TRBJ2-3; unclear D gene. V was clipped by 4 bases and J by 2 bases, with 7 bases between them. CDR1 is DFQATT and CDR2 is SNEGSKA in the germline V gene (reference sequence). CDR3 length: 12 amino acids. The CDR3 coding sequence is TGCAGTGCTAAGGGTGCCACAGATACGCAGTATTTT. Encoded protein: CSAKGATDTQYF.